This T cell receptor beta chain emerged from a study of cytomegalovirus exposure and HLA in healthy donors. TCRdb keeps only in-frame clones here, not all; method: immunoSEQ multiplex PCR. In the table there are tens of thousands of clones, approximately 95% of which are singletons. Notes on the study in general: In vitro confirmation showed a few CMV-associated chains to be CMV antigen specific. There were under 200 TCR beta chains listed as cytomegalovirus-associated. Reportedly, diagnosis of cytomegalovirus status by the classifier showed high specificity and sensitivity. The dataset shows that most TCR sequences were rare, while some public TCRs occurred in many donors.

A word on this clone: Antigen: not known.

V gave up 4 bases and J gave up 4 bases, with 16 bases separating them. This CDR3 is 14 amino acids long. CDR1 and CDR2 from the germline V gene are GTSNPN and SVGIG (reference sequence). The sequenced material came from PBMCs. The chain recombines TRBV30 with TRBJ1-1; a weak D match, TRBD1 (5 bases). This sequence originates from a man younger than 35 in good health and CMV-seronegative. Here the CDR3 reads CAWTVVGGGTEAFF. The CDR3 DNA follows: TGTGCCTGGACGGTCGTGGGGGGGGGCACTGAAGCTTTCTTT.